This TCR beta chain was retrieved from a study of CD8+ T cells in alopecia areata. Study-wide context: The study gave treated patients oral tofacitinib at 5 to 10 mg twice daily. Dosing spanned 6 to 18 months on tofacitinib, then 6 months off drug.

Following RNA extraction, reverse transcription yielded cDNA that acted as the sequencing template. TCRdb keeps only in-frame clones here, not all; method: immunoSEQ multiplex PCR. The sample shows about 150,000 clones, approximately 53% of them seen only once. It was from PBMCs that CD4+ and CD8+ T cells were sorted. The CDR3 loop spans 14 amino acids. V dropped 5 bases and J dropped 7 bases, with 15 bases sitting between them. Germline loops: CDR1 SGHDT, CDR2 YYEEEE. This chain uses TRBV5-6 with TRBJ2-2; D gene ambiguous. The clonotype originates from a human donor with alopecia areata. Sequencing was performed on CD8+ T cells sorted from blood, taken at week 0. The CDR3 here is CASRISGERGELFF. The DNA of the CDR3 is TGTGCCAGCAGGATCAGTGGGGAACGCGGGGAGCTGTTTTTT. Based on the CDR3 plus reference TRBV5-6 and TRBJ2-2, the full variable domain is DAGVTQSPTHLIKTRGQQVTLRCSPKSGHDTVSWYQQALGQGPQFIFQYYEEEERQRGNFPDRFSGHQFPNYSSELNVNALLLGDSALYLCASRISGERGELFFGEGSRLTVL.